Shown below are 14 T cell receptor beta chains from a single sample sequenced in a study of blood T cell repertoires in COVID-19. Libraries were prepared by immunoSEQ multiplex PCR; TCRdb keeps only in-frame clonotypes and omits some of them. The sample records about 81,000 clones, 88% being singletons. Material: peripheral blood. Receptors were obtained from a woman aged 80 or older with acute or convalescent COVID-19.

The DNA of the CDR3 is TGTGCCAGTAGTGAGACGCGGCCCTCTGGGGCCAACGTCCTGACTTTC. Its translation is CASSETRPSGANVLTF. The rearrangement links TRBV19 to TRBJ2-6; D gene ambiguous. The length of the CDR3 is 16 residues. Germline V CDR1 and CDR2: LNHDA, SQIVND (reference sequence). The germline V and J ends were trimmed by 5 bases and 0 bases, with 11 bases remaining between them. Filled out from reference TRBV19 and TRBJ2-6, the complete variable domain reads DGGITQSPKYLFRKEGQNVTLSCEQNLNHDAMYWYRQDPGQGLRLIYYSQIVNDFQKGDIAEGYSVSREKKESFPLTVTSAQKNPTAFYLCASSETRPSGANVLTFGAGSRLTVL.

As DNA, the CDR3 is TGTGCCAGCAGCCGGACTAGCGGGTCCTCCTACGAGCAGTACTTC. Protein product: CASSRTSGSSYEQYF. The chain employs TRBV7-2 and TRBJ2-7; 11 bases align to TRBD2. V lost 5 bases, J lost 0 bases, and 3 bases stayed unmatched. This CDR3 has 15 residues. Germline CDR1 reads SGHTA; CDR2 reads FQGNSA.

J is TRBJ1-2 and V is TRBV6-6; D gene ambiguous. The CDR3 runs to 13 residues. Deletions cut 0 bases from V and 5 bases from J, with 7 bases between. Germline V gene sequence: CDR1 MNHNY, CDR2 SVGAGI (reference sequence). The CDR3 here is CASSYSSMYGYTF. The CDR3 bases are TGTGCCAGCAGTTACTCTAGCATGTATGGCTACACCTTC.

The rearrangement uses TRBV6-1 and TRBJ1-6; the D is unclear. CDR1 and CDR2 from the germline V gene are MNHNS and SASEGT. Trimming took off 0 bases at V and 0 bases at J, with 9 bases between the two ends. This CDR3 is built from 17 residues. CDR3 DNA: TGTGCCAGCAGTGAAGCGCCCGGGATCTCCTATAATTCACCCCTCCACTTT. This codes for CASSEAPGISYNSPLHF.

The chain uses TRBV7-3 and TRBJ2-1, with D possibly TRBD2 on 6 matching bases. Trimming cost V 2 bases and J 10 bases, with 24 bases left between them. Germline CDR1 reads SGHTA; CDR2 reads FQGTGA. The CDR3 contains 17 residues. CDR3 nucleotides: TGTGCCAGCAGCTTAGGGGGTAGGGACTGGGGTGGAGAGGAGCAGTTCTTC. Protein product: CASSLGGRDWGGEEQFF. The full variable domain, rest sourced from reference TRBV7-3 and TRBJ2-1, is GAGVSQTPSNKVTEKGKYVELRCDPISGHTALYWYRQSLGQGPEFLIYFQGTGAADDSGLPNDRFFAVRPEGSVSTLKIQRTERGDSAVYLCASSLGGRDWGGEEQFFGPGTRLTVL.

The chain carries TRBV19 and TRBJ1-5; D not resolved. Trimming removed 4 bases from V and 9 bases from J, with 19 bases in between. The length of the CDR3 is 15 residues. Germline V CDR1 and CDR2: LNHDA, SQIVND (reference sequence). CDR3 bases: TGTGCCAGTAGTACGGCAGCGGGCTGGGAGGGGCCCCAGCATTTT. It encodes CASSTAAGWEGPQHF. Based on the CDR3 plus reference TRBV19 and TRBJ1-5, the full variable domain is DGGITQSPKYLFRKEGQNVTLSCEQNLNHDAMYWYRQDPGQGLRLIYYSQIVNDFQKGDIAEGYSVSREKKESFPLTVTSAQKNPTAFYLCASSTAAGWEGPQHFGDGTRLSIL.

The V gene is TRBV19, the J gene TRBJ2-1; D is unclear. The CDR3 runs 15 residues. V shed 5 bases and J shed 0 bases, with 11 bases lying between them. Germline CDR1 reads LNHDA; CDR2 reads SQIVND (reference sequence). The CDR3 DNA sequence: TGTGCCAGTAGTGCAATCTTGAGCTCCTACAATGAGCAGTTCTTC. This gives the protein CASSAILSSYNEQFF.

V and J are TRBV3-1 (or the pseudogene TRBV3-2) and TRBJ2-1; a possible D gene is TRBD2 (5 bases). Germline V gene sequence: CDR1 LGHDT, CDR2 YNNKEL (reference sequence). Between the trimmed V and J ends, which lost 4 bases and 15 bases, there was a span of 16 bases. The CDR3 is made up of 12 amino acids. CDR3 residues: CASSPLTNRVFF. In nucleotides, the CDR3 is TGTGCCAGCAGCCCACTGACTAACCGGGTGTTCTTC.

V is TRBV4-1 and J is TRBJ2-3; 10 bases fit TRBD2. This CDR3 is 17 amino acids long. Losses at the gene ends were 1 base for V and 6 bases for J; bases not matched to a gene: 10. Germline-derived CDR1 and CDR2 are MGHRA and YSYEKL. CDR3 coding DNA: TGCGCCAGCAGCCAAGTGGCCAGCGGGAGGGCCTCGGATACGCAGTATTTT. It translates to CASSQVASGRASDTQYF.

V usage is TRBV14 and J usage is TRBJ1-4; no clear D. The V gene's germline CDR1 is SGHDN and CDR2 FVKESK. This CDR3 has 15 amino acids. V lost 4 bases and J lost 7, with 16 bases in between. The CDR3 is CASSLRSGWGEKLFF. As DNA, the CDR3 is TGTGCCAGCAGCCTTCGATCGGGGTGGGGTGAAAAACTGTTTTTT.

The V and J genes are TRBV7-9 and TRBJ1-1; 11 nucleotides agree with TRBD1. Germline CDR1 reads SEHNR; CDR2 reads FQNEAQ (reference sequence). The V and J ends lost 1 base and 4 bases, in that order; junction bases with no gene match: 5. There are 16 residues in the CDR3. The chain's CDR3 is CASSLVGQGAGTEAFF. In nucleotides, the CDR3 is TGTGCCAGCAGCTTAGTTGGACAGGGGGCAGGCACTGAAGCTTTCTTT.

This chain joins TRBV15 and TRBJ1-2; no firm D call. The germline gives CDR1 LNHNV, CDR2 YYDKDF (reference sequence). This CDR3 is built from 14 residues. V dropped 3 bases and J dropped 4 bases, with 12 bases sitting between them. CDR3 DNA sequence: TGTGCCACCAGCAGGGACTTGGTGGCCTATGGCTACACCTTC. This gives the protein CATSRDLVAYGYTF.

This chain connects TRBV23-1 to TRBJ1-6, with D perhaps matching TRBD1 (6 bases). TRBV23-1 is classed as an ORF, of uncertain function. V was pared by 0 bases and J by 7 bases, with 10 bases between. CDR3 length: 15 amino acids. Here the CDR3 reads CASSQSGRGNSPLHF. DNA of the CDR3: TGCGCCAGCAGTCAATCGGGCAGGGGAAATTCACCCCTCCACTTT.

The chain couples TRBV19 to TRBJ2-1; the D gene is possibly TRBD1 (6 bases). Germline V lookup: CDR1 LNHDA, CDR2 SQIVND (reference sequence). This CDR3 contains 15 residues. Trimming left V 3 bases short and J 8 bases short, with 17 bases between. DNA for the CDR3: TGTGCCAGTAGTATGGGCAGGGGACGTCGGGATGAGCAGTTCTTC. Its protein is CASSMGRGRRDEQFF.